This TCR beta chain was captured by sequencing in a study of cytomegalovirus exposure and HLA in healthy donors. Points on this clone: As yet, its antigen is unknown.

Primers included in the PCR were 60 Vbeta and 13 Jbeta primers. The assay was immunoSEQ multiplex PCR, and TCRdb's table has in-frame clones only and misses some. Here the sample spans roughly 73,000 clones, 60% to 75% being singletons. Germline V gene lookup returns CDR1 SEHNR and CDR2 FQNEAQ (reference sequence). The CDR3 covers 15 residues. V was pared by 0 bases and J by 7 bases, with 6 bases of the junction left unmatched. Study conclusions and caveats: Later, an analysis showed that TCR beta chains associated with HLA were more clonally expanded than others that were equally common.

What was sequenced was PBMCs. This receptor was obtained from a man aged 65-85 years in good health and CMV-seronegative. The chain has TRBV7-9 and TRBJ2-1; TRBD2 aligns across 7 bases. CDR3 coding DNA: TGTGCCAGCAGCTTAGCGGGGGAGGGGAGGAATGAGCAGTTCTTC. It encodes CASSLAGEGRNEQFF. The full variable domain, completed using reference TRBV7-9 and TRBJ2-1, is DTGVSQNPRHKITKRGQNVTFRCDPISEHNRLYWYRQTLGQGPEFLTYFQNEAQLEKSRLLSDRFSAERPKGSFSTLEIQRTEQGDSAMYLCASSLAGEGRNEQFFGPGTRLTVL.